This T cell receptor beta chain was observed in a study of response to subunit inactivated influenza vaccine. General study findings and limits: Researchers suggested that each seasonal influenza vaccination recruits few new T cells.

Each CDR3 protein is one row after TCRdb ran MiXCR on the RT-PCR reads. This sample has 860,000 or so distinct CDR3 sequences, with 21% found just once. Details on this clonotype: Its specificity is not known.

The CDR3 consists of 14 residues. V lost 3 bases to trimming and J lost 8 bases, with 13 bases between them. The source of this sequence is a man in his forties or fifties who received an inactivated influenza vaccine. This chain joins TRBV12-3 or TRBV12-4 and TRBJ1-4; D is unresolved. The sequences come from PBMCs from blood, collected roughly 5 days after vaccination. CDR3 sequence: CASSFGYVGEKLFF. In DNA form, the CDR3 reads TGTGCCAGCAGTTTCGGATACGTAGGAGAAAAACTGTTTTTT.